These 25 T cell receptor beta chains were sequenced from one sample in a study of brain T cells in children with intractable seizures. Sequencing used immunoSEQ multiplex PCR; TCRdb keeps in-frame clones, though not all of them. The sample shows roughly 64,000 clones, 90% to 97% of them seen only once. The input for sequencing was peripheral blood, taken at surgery. These receptors came from a boy less than two years old with focal cortical dysplasia and intractable seizures.

The chain is built from TRBV4-1 and TRBJ1-1; 7 nucleotides match TRBD1. Trimming at V came to 6 bases and at J to 3 bases, leaving 10 bases not matched to a gene. The germline V gene has CDR1 MGHRA and CDR2 YSYEKL. The CDR3 length is 15 residues. DNA of the CDR3: TGCGCCAGCAGGGAAGGGGGCCCGGTCCACACTGAAGCTTTCTTT. Amino acids: CASREGGPVHTEAFF.

This clone occurred once. This chain uses TRBV4-2 with TRBJ1-4; 8 nucleotides line up with TRBD1. In germline, CDR1 is LGHNA, CDR2 YNFKEQ. The CDR3 consists of 13 residues. The junction had 2 bases not matched to a gene; V was cut back by 2 bases and J by 9 bases. The CDR3 bases are TGTGCCAGCAGCCAACAGGGGGCAAAAAAACTGTTTTTT. Its protein is CASSQQGAKKLFF.

The genes are TRBV9 and TRBJ1-2; possibly TRBD1 for D (5 bases). V was cut by 4 bases and J by 8 bases, with 12 bases left in between. This CDR3 has 12 residues. CDR1 and CDR2 (germline): SGDLS, YYNGEE. The CDR3: CASSPGPVGYTF. DNA of the CDR3: TGTGCCAGCAGCCCGGGGCCCGTGGGCTACACCTTC.

The chain is built from TRBV13 and TRBJ2-1, with 7 nucleotides matching TRBD1. V lost 5 bases, J lost 3 bases, and 4 bases stayed unmatched. CDR1 is PRHDT, CDR2 FYEKMQ, per germline (reference sequence). The length of the CDR3 is 14 residues. The CDR3 nucleotides read TGTGCCAGCAGCCCCGGGACAGACTACAATGAGCAGTTCTTC. This codes for CASSPGTDYNEQFF.

The chain links TRBV14 to TRBJ2-3; D is ambiguous. Trimming took off 1 base at V and 11 bases at J, with 31 bases between the two ends. CDR1 is SGHDN, CDR2 FVKESK, per germline. The CDR3 has 19 residues. In DNA, the CDR3 is TGTGCCAGCAGCCAAGTGCACCCCCGAGGCTTCTATAGTGGACCGGGGCAGTATTTT. Translated: CASSQVHPRGFYSGPGQYF.

This chain links TRBV3-1 (or the pseudogene TRBV3-2) with TRBJ1-2; D is ambiguous. V was cut by 0 bases and J by 7 bases, with 24 bases left in between. This CDR3 region has 18 residues. Germline V gene data show CDR1 as LGHDT and CDR2 as YNNKEL (reference sequence). The CDR3 sequence is CASSQDGGFEAWGGGYTF. CDR3 DNA sequence: TGTGCCAGCAGCCAAGACGGAGGCTTTGAAGCTTGGGGAGGTGGCTACACCTTC.

The chain joins TRBV27 to TRBJ2-3; TRBD2 is a possible D gene (6 bases). The germline V gene encodes CDR1 MNHEY and CDR2 SMNVEV (reference sequence). V dropped 2 bases and J dropped 0 bases, with 6 bases sitting between them. This CDR3 has 14 amino acids. CDR3 loop: CASSLGGSTDTQYF. The CDR3 DNA follows: TGTGCCAGCAGTTTAGGGGGGAGCACAGATACGCAGTATTTT.

The J gene is TRBJ2-1, the V gene TRBV13; maybe TRBD1 (6 bases). The germline V gene has CDR1 PRHDT and CDR2 FYEKMQ (reference sequence). The CDR3 totals 13 residues. V was trimmed by 5 bases and J by 6 bases, leaving 11 bases between them. CDR3: CASSPIRGNEQFF. DNA of the CDR3: TGTGCCAGCAGCCCCATCAGGGGCAATGAGCAGTTCTTC. The full variable domain, with the rest looked up from reference TRBV13 and TRBJ2-1, is AAGVIQSPRHLIKEKRETATLKCYPIPRHDTVYWYQQGPGQDPQFLISFYEKMQSDKGSIPDRFSAQQFSDYHSELNMSSLELGDSALYFCASSPIRGNEQFFGPGTRLTVL.

The chain links TRBV6-5 to TRBJ1-1, with no clear D. V was clipped by 8 bases and J by 6 bases, with 16 bases between them. This CDR3 comprises 13 residues. The germline V gene has CDR1 MNHEY and CDR2 SVGAGI. The CDR3 here is CASAGKEGAEAFF. CDR3 coding DNA: TGTGCCAGCGCAGGAAAAGAAGGCGCTGAAGCTTTCTTT.

V usage is TRBV6-5 and J usage is TRBJ2-2; D gene unclear. Between the trimmed V and J ends, which lost 7 bases and 6 bases, there was a span of 12 bases. From germline, CDR1 is MNHEY and CDR2 SVGAGI. The CDR3 length is 13 residues. The CDR3 DNA reads TGTGCCAGCACGTCAAAGCCCCCCGGGGAGCTGTTTTTT. Translation: CASTSKPPGELFF.

The V call is TRBV19, the J call TRBJ2-2, with D perhaps matching TRBD1 (6 bases). Trimming stripped 7 bases from V and 0 bases from J, with 12 bases between. The CDR3 contains 15 residues. Germline lookup yields CDR1 LNHDA and CDR2 SQIVND (reference sequence). The CDR3 here is CASTSGTTNTGELFF. DNA of the CDR3: TGTGCCAGTACCTCAGGGACAACGAACACCGGGGAGCTGTTTTTT.

This rearrangement joins TRBV24-1 to TRBJ1-5; no reliable D call. The CDR3 runs to 14 residues. Germline-derived CDR1 and CDR2 are KGHDR and SFDVKD. Trimming pared 5 bases from V and 0 bases from J, leaving 7 bases between. CDR3 in amino acids: CATSGFDSNQPQHF. The CDR3 DNA is TGTGCCACCAGTGGGTTCGATAGCAATCAGCCCCAGCATTTT.

This clone was observed a single time. The gene calls are TRBV13 and TRBJ2-3; D not resolved. The germline V and J ends were trimmed by 1 base and 2 bases, with 10 bases remaining between them. This CDR3 comprises 15 residues. CDR1 PRHDT and CDR2 FYEKMQ come from the germline V gene (reference sequence). The CDR3 is CASSLEPGSTDTQYF. For the CDR3, the DNA is TGTGCCAGCAGCTTAGAACCCGGCTCCACAGATACGCAGTATTTT.

This clone was counted a single time. The CDR3: CAWSVGDQGENYEQYF. The CDR3 nucleotides read TGTGCCTGGAGTGTCGGGGACCAGGGGGAGAACTACGAGCAGTACTTC. V is TRBV30 and J is TRBJ2-7; 7 bases fit TRBD1. From germline, CDR1 is GTSNPN and CDR2 SVGIG (reference sequence). This CDR3 contains 16 residues. The V gene end was trimmed by 0 bases and the J gene end by 3 bases; junction bases not matched to a gene: 11.

The chain recombines TRBV12-3 or TRBV12-4 with TRBJ2-3; D is ambiguous. Between the trimmed V and J ends, which lost 8 bases and 0 bases, there was a span of 6 bases. The CDR3 has 12 amino acids. Here the CDR3 reads CASGPSTDTQYF. The CDR3 DNA follows: TGTGCCAGCGGCCCTAGCACAGATACGCAGTATTTT.

The chain employs TRBV7-6 and TRBJ2-1; 11 positions agree with TRBD2. With 1 base clipped from V and 6 bases from J, the junction kept 2 bases outside the gene matches. Germline values: CDR1 SGHVS, CDR2 FNYEAQ. This CDR3 is 15 amino acids long. In DNA form, the CDR3 reads TGTGCCAGCAGCTTAGATACTAGCGGGAGCAATGAGCAGTTCTTC. It encodes CASSLDTSGSNEQFF.

This chain connects TRBV27 to TRBJ2-1; 7 bases are a match to TRBD2. The V segment lost 8 bases and the J segment 1 base; nucleotides outside the gene matches: 5. The CDR3 length is 14 residues. Germline CDR1 is MNHEY and CDR2 is SMNVEV (reference sequence). In nucleotides, the CDR3 is TGTGCCAGCGGTGGGAGGGGATCCTACAATGAGCAGTTCTTC. Residues: CASGGRGSYNEQFF.

The V and J genes are TRBV19 and TRBJ1-4; D unresolved. Between the trimmed V and J ends, which lost 6 bases and 7 bases, there was a span of 18 bases. Per the germline V gene, CDR1 is LNHDA and CDR2 is SQIVND (reference sequence). This CDR3 comprises 15 residues. The CDR3 spells CASRTNRNRVEKLFF. CDR3 bases: TGTGCCAGTAGGACCAACCGAAATAGGGTTGAAAAACTGTTTTTT.

The chain combines TRBV6-5 with TRBJ1-6, with D unresolved. CDR1 is MNHEY and CDR2 is SVGAGI in the germline V gene. V was trimmed by 4 bases and J by 5 bases, leaving 6 bases between them. This CDR3 region has 13 residues. The CDR3, as DNA: TGTGCCAGCAGTTCAGTCCATAATTCACCCCTCCACTTT. Amino acid sequence: CASSSVHNSPLHF.

This chain connects TRBV4-2 to TRBJ2-7, with 12 bases fitting TRBD2. Trimming removed 4 bases from V and 7 bases from J; junction bases left unmatched: 11. The CDR3 length is 16 residues. From germline, CDR1 is LGHNA and CDR2 YNFKEQ. CDR3 nucleotides: TGTGCCAGCAGCCCCGGCGGACTAGCGGGATATGGTGAGCAGTACTTC. Translated: CASSPGGLAGYGEQYF.

The chain couples TRBV4-1 to TRBJ2-7; possibly TRBD1 for D (5 bases). The germline V and J ends were trimmed by 1 base and 3 bases, with 10 bases remaining between them. CDR1 is MGHRA, CDR2 YSYEKL, per germline. The CDR3 spans 14 residues. CDR3 nucleotides: TGCGCCAGCAGCCAAGGCCAGGGATACTACGAGCAGTACTTC. Amino acid sequence: CASSQGQGYYEQYF.

For the CDR3, the DNA is TGTGCCAGCAGCTTTACTAGCGGGAGCCAAGTCTCCTACAATGAGCAGTTCTTC. Translating it yields CASSFTSGSQVSYNEQFF. The gene calls are TRBV7-9 and TRBJ2-1, with 11 nucleotides matching TRBD2. Germline assignment: CDR1 SEHNR and CDR2 FQNEAQ (reference sequence). This CDR3 is 18 amino acids long. V lost 3 bases and J lost 0; bases outside the gene matches: 7.

The V gene is TRBV5-6, the J gene TRBJ2-7, with a weak D call TRBD2 (6 bases). Trimming took 0 bases from V and 6 from J, leaving 13 bases between them. The CDR3 is made up of 14 amino acids. Germline CDR1 SGHDT, CDR2 YYEEEE. CDR3 loop: CASSLGGGAGEQYF. CDR3 coding DNA: TGTGCCAGCAGCTTGGGGGGCGGGGCGGGCGAGCAGTACTTC.

The genes are TRBV6-1 and TRBJ1-2; D remains ambiguous. V lost 3 bases and J 9 bases, leaving 17 bases between the germline ends. The CDR3 length is 14 residues. From germline, CDR1 is MNHNS and CDR2 SASEGT. CDR3 DNA: TGTGCCAGCAGTGATTTGAGGGTTCGAAGTCGCTACACCTTC. Its translation is CASSDLRVRSRYTF.

This clone was seen once. The chain has TRBV11-2 and TRBJ2-7; maybe TRBD1 (6 bases). Trimming cost V 2 bases and J 3 bases, with 11 bases left between them. The CDR3 consists of 14 residues. The germline gives CDR1 SGHAT, CDR2 FQNNGV. CDR3 in amino acids: CASSLQGFLYEQYF. The CDR3 nucleotides read TGTGCCAGCAGCTTACAGGGGTTCCTCTACGAGCAGTACTTC.